Listed below are T cell receptor beta chains from one sample, sequenced in a study of cytomegalovirus exposure and HLA in healthy donors. The repertoire was sequenced with immunoSEQ multiplex PCR; TCRdb's copy has only in-frame clones and lacks some. The data hold more than 150,000 clones, with roughly 88% observed a single time. Specimen: PBMCs. The receptors derive from a man younger than 35 in good health and CMV-seropositive. The CDR3 runs from the conserved cysteine through the conserved F or W. Fields, in order: J gene, CDR3 length, clone size, V gene, D gene, CDR3 protein. The D gene is left open where the match is weak. Clone size appears in some rows only: once, few, many, or a class for an expanded clone.

TRBJ1-3,15,.,TRBV21-1,.,CASSAPEEYGNTIYF
TRBJ2-7,15,.,TRBV4-1,TRBD1,CASSQVTGVGYEQYF
TRBJ2-2,13,.,TRBV7-9,TRBD2,CASSWGGPGELFF
TRBJ2-7,18,.,TRBV4-2,TRBD2,CASSQAGGDSEGSYEQYF
TRBJ2-7,15,.,TRBV5-8,TRBD1,CASSTRDRGPEEQYF
TRBJ2-1,14,.,TRBV27,.,CASSLSFRGNEQFF
TRBJ1-2,14,.,TRBV5-6,.,CASSLAAGNYGYTF
TRBJ2-1,14,.,TRBV2,TRBD2,CARGGSGGNNEQFF
TRBJ1-6,13,.,TRBV19,.,CASKVTENSPLHF
TRBJ2-1,14,.,TRBV9,TRBD2,CASSVVADGTSQFF
TRBJ2-5,15,.,TRBV7-9,.,CASSLAERRQETQYF
TRBJ1-6,15,.,TRBV9,TRBD1,CASSVVGGWHSPLHF
TRBJ2-5,18,.,TRBV4-1,TRBD2,CASSQLRTSGGATETQYF
TRBJ2-1,15,.,TRBV25-1,TRBD1,CASCEGQVPYNEQFF
TRBJ1-5,16,.,TRBV9,.,CASSVDDGGINQPQHF
TRBJ1-6,13,.,TRBV30,.,CAWGREFNSPLHF
TRBJ2-5,13,.,TRBV6-6,.,CASSYSAPAGQYF
TRBJ2-2,12,.,TRBV2,.,CATVRNTGELFF
TRBJ2-7,13,once,TRBV6-1,.,CASSESTPYEQYF
TRBJ2-7,15,.,TRBV5-6,TRBD2,CASSLVVAGVYEQYF
TRBJ2-3,11,.,TRBV14,.,CASSPTDTQYF
TRBJ2-1,16,.,TRBV19,.,CASSNRAGPGVNEQFF
TRBJ1-2,13,.,TRBV18,.,CASSPEALYGYTF
TRBJ2-1,14,.,TRBV25-1,.,CASSVASSLAGQFF
TRBJ1-5,15,.,TRBV7-6,.,CASSLAWGDNQPQHF
TRBJ2-3,16,.,TRBV7-6,.,CASSLESRGSADTQYF
TRBJ1-6,14,.,TRBV5-1,.,CASSLRTIDSPLHF
TRBJ1-3,15,once,TRBV5-6,.,CASSLAPSSGNTIYF
TRBJ2-2,12,.,TRBV7-2,.,CASSLRAGELFF
TRBJ1-2,15,.,TRBV10-2,.,CASSPRDWGVGGYTF
TRBJ2-1,14,.,TRBV27,TRBD2,CASSLQLAVNEQFF
TRBJ1-2,14,.,TRBV29-1,TRBD1,CSVPDRAHNYGYTF
TRBJ2-5,15,.,TRBV14,.,CASSQDLGIQETQYF
TRBJ2-7,12,once,TRBV7-2,.,CASSSQGYEQYF
TRBJ1-1,17,.,TRBV5-4,TRBD1,CASSIDRVRVLNTEAFF
TRBJ2-5,18,.,TRBV7-6,TRBD2,CASRPRAGGPLVKETQYF
TRBJ2-1,15,.,TRBV2,.,CASSEGQGGYNEQFF
TRBJ2-7,14,.,TRBV16,TRBD2,CATHGTSGTYEQYF
TRBJ2-7,15,.,TRBV10-3,TRBD1,CAISPPQGANAEQYF
TRBJ1-4,14,few,TRBV6-5,TRBD1,CASSPDRGPIKLFF
TRBJ1-4,16,.,TRBV4-3,.,CASSQDAGFSNEKLFF